The rows below give T cell receptor beta chains drawn from one sample of a study of shared T cell receptors in the human thymus. Profiled with immunoSEQ multiplex PCR; TCRdb holds only in-frame clones, not every one. The sample lists approximately 490,000 clones, 78% occurring once. These data also featured in a second study, about human thymus T cells.

Source material: thymocytes. Source of these receptors: a boy younger than two with a congenital heart defect. Both conserved end residues are part of each CDR3. Fields, in order: J gene, clone size, CDR3 length, V gene, D gene, CDR3 protein, CDR3 DNA. D genes are given only for firm matches. The size entry is marked missing in some rows and otherwise reads once, few, many or a size class.

j_gene: TRBJ2-5; abundance: -; len: 15; v_gene: TRBV7-9; d_gene: TRBD1; CDR3aa: CASSTDRDRAETQYF; CDR3nt: TGTGCCAGCAGCACCGACCGGGACAGGGCGGAGACCCAGTACTTC
j_gene: TRBJ2-7; abundance: -; len: 16; v_gene: TRBV5-4; d_gene: TRBD1; CDR3aa: CASSFLLQGASLEQYF; CDR3nt: TGTGCCAGCAGCTTCCTTCTACAGGGGGCTTCTCTCGAGCAGTACTTC
j_gene: TRBJ2-1; abundance: -; len: 15; v_gene: TRBV10-3; d_gene: TRBD2; CDR3aa: CAISPGTSVYNEQFF; CDR3nt: TGTGCCATCAGCCCCGGGACTAGCGTCTACAATGAGCAGTTCTTC
j_gene: TRBJ1-5; abundance: -; len: 13; v_gene: TRBV9; d_gene: -; CDR3aa: CASSVEGYQPQHF; CDR3nt: TGTGCCAGCAGCGTAGAGGGGTATCAGCCCCAGCATTTT
j_gene: TRBJ2-4; abundance: -; len: 16; v_gene: TRBV12-5; d_gene: -; CDR3aa: CASGADRGLAKNIQYF; CDR3nt: TGTGCTAGTGGTGCTGACAGAGGCCTAGCCAAAAACATTCAGTACTTC
j_gene: TRBJ1-2; abundance: few; len: 13; v_gene: TRBV28; d_gene: TRBD1; CDR3aa: CASSGTGDYGYTF; CDR3nt: TGTGCCAGCAGTGGGACAGGGGACTATGGCTACACCTTC
j_gene: TRBJ2-3; abundance: once; len: 12; v_gene: TRBV7-2; d_gene: -; CDR3aa: CASSPLPDTQYF; CDR3nt: TGTGCCAGCAGCCCCCTCCCCGATACGCAGTATTTT
j_gene: TRBJ2-2; abundance: -; len: 16; v_gene: TRBV19; d_gene: TRBD2; CDR3aa: CASSRLAGGNTGELFF; CDR3nt: TGTGCCAGTAGTAGACTAGCGGGAGGGAACACCGGGGAGCTGTTTTTT
j_gene: TRBJ1-2; abundance: -; len: 11; v_gene: TRBV2; d_gene: -; CDR3aa: CARDGGGGYTF; CDR3nt: TGTGCCAGGGACGGGGGGGGAGGCTACACCTTC
j_gene: TRBJ1-2; abundance: -; len: 14; v_gene: TRBV6-7; d_gene: -; CDR3aa: CASSFGQPNYGYTF; CDR3nt: TGTGCCAGCAGTTTTGGACAGCCAAACTATGGCTACACCTTC
j_gene: TRBJ2-1; abundance: -; len: 15; v_gene: TRBV7-2; d_gene: TRBD2; CDR3aa: CASSLGLASYNEQFF; CDR3nt: TGTGCCAGCAGCCTTGGACTAGCCTCCTACAATGAGCAGTTCTTC
j_gene: TRBJ2-5; abundance: -; len: 16; v_gene: TRBV7-9; d_gene: TRBD2; CDR3aa: CASSFEASGPLETQYF; CDR3nt: TGTGCCAGCAGCTTCGAGGCTAGCGGGCCTTTGGAGACCCAGTACTTC
j_gene: TRBJ2-1; abundance: -; len: 10; v_gene: TRBV20-1; d_gene: -; CDR3aa: CSAITNEQFF; CDR3nt: TGCAGTGCTATTACTAATGAGCAGTTCTTC
j_gene: TRBJ1-5; abundance: -; len: 15; v_gene: TRBV6-6; d_gene: TRBD1; CDR3aa: CASSLDREEHQPQHF; CDR3nt: TGTGCCAGCAGCCTGGACAGGGAGGAGCATCAGCCCCAGCATTTT
j_gene: TRBJ1-2; abundance: -; len: 11; v_gene: TRBV18; d_gene: -; CDR3aa: CASSPAGGYTF; CDR3nt: TGTGCCAGCTCACCCGCAGGAGGCTACACCTTC
j_gene: TRBJ1-5; abundance: few; len: 13; v_gene: TRBV28; d_gene: -; CDR3aa: CATKDSLNQPQHF; CDR3nt: TGTGCCACTAAGGACAGCCTCAATCAGCCCCAGCATTTT
j_gene: TRBJ2-4; abundance: few; len: 16; v_gene: TRBV27; d_gene: TRBD2; CDR3aa: CASSPRLAVAKNIQYF; CDR3nt: TGTGCCAGCAGTCCTCGACTAGCGGTAGCCAAAAACATTCAGTACTTC
j_gene: TRBJ2-5; abundance: -; len: 14; v_gene: TRBV6-6; d_gene: -; CDR3aa: CASSYAPLAWEQYF; CDR3nt: TGTGCCAGCAGTTACGCCCCACTAGCCTGGGAGCAGTACTTC
j_gene: TRBJ2-7; abundance: -; len: 15; v_gene: TRBV5-1; d_gene: -; CDR3aa: CASSLCIADSYEQYF; CDR3nt: TGCGCCAGCAGCTTGTGCATAGCGGACTCCTACGAGCAGTACTTC
j_gene: TRBJ2-2; abundance: -; len: 19; v_gene: TRBV14; d_gene: TRBD2; CDR3aa: CASSQEGLAGSSNTGELFF; CDR3nt: TGTGCCAGCAGCCAAGAGGGCCTAGCGGGAAGTTCGAACACCGGGGAGCTGTTTTTT
j_gene: TRBJ2-7; abundance: -; len: 18; v_gene: TRBV9; d_gene: TRBD2; CDR3aa: CASSVGPITSGRQHEQYF; CDR3nt: TGTGCCAGCAGCGTAGGACCTATTACTAGCGGGCGTCAACACGAGCAGTACTTC
j_gene: TRBJ2-2; abundance: -; len: 17; v_gene: TRBV14; d_gene: TRBD2; CDR3aa: CASSQPQDGRAVGELFF; CDR3nt: TGTGCCAGCAGCCAACCTCAGGACGGGAGGGCCGTCGGGGAGCTGTTTTTT
j_gene: TRBJ2-1; abundance: -; len: 17; v_gene: TRBV5-1; d_gene: TRBD2; CDR3aa: CASSFRKLAGRRNEQFF; CDR3nt: TGCGCCAGCAGCTTTCGTAAACTAGCGGGAAGAAGGAATGAGCAGTTCTTC
j_gene: TRBJ2-5; abundance: -; len: 12; v_gene: TRBV21-1; d_gene: -; CDR3aa: CASSKGGTSQYF; CDR3nt: TGTGCCAGCAGCAAAGGCGGGACCTCCCAGTACTTC
j_gene: TRBJ2-1; abundance: -; len: 15; v_gene: TRBV6-1; d_gene: TRBD2; CDR3aa: CASSDTSGDYNEQFF; CDR3nt: TGTGCCAGCAGTGATACTAGCGGGGACTACAATGAGCAGTTCTTC
j_gene: TRBJ2-7; abundance: -; len: 16; v_gene: TRBV30; d_gene: -; CDR3aa: CAWSPARDRNGCEQYF; CDR3nt: TGTGCCTGGAGTCCAGCGAGAGACAGGAATGGGTGCGAGCAGTACTTC
j_gene: TRBJ2-1; abundance: -; len: 16; v_gene: TRBV19; d_gene: -; CDR3aa: CASTHPGPHSYNEQFF; CDR3nt: TGTGCCAGTACCCACCCAGGGCCCCACTCCTACAATGAGCAGTTCTTC
j_gene: TRBJ1-5; abundance: -; len: 18; v_gene: TRBV19; d_gene: TRBD1; CDR3aa: CASSIAHRGRKYNQPQHF; CDR3nt: TGTGCCAGTAGTATAGCACACAGGGGGAGGAAATACAATCAGCCCCAGCATTTT
j_gene: TRBJ2-1; abundance: few; len: 17; v_gene: TRBV4-3; d_gene: TRBD2; CDR3aa: CASSQDRTSGRGNEQFF; CDR3nt: TGCGCCAGCAGCCAAGATCGAACAAGCGGGAGAGGGAATGAGCAGTTCTTC
j_gene: TRBJ2-7; abundance: -; len: 17; v_gene: TRBV7-6; d_gene: -; CDR3aa: CASSLALSGGSGYEQYF; CDR3nt: TGTGCCAGCAGCTTAGCATTGAGTGGGGGGTCAGGGTACGAGCAGTACTTC
j_gene: TRBJ2-1; abundance: -; len: 17; v_gene: TRBV7-9; d_gene: TRBD1; CDR3aa: CASSLARNRGPHNEQFF; CDR3nt: TGTGCCAGCAGCTTAGCCCGTAACAGGGGGCCCCACAATGAGCAGTTCTTC
j_gene: TRBJ2-3; abundance: once; len: 16; v_gene: TRBV5-4; d_gene: TRBD2; CDR3aa: CASSLDSGSGTDTQYF; CDR3nt: TGTGCCAGCAGCTTGGATAGCGGGAGTGGCACAGATACGCAGTATTTT
j_gene: TRBJ2-7; abundance: -; len: 18; v_gene: TRBV4-1; d_gene: -; CDR3aa: CASSQTSNSGGSSYEQYF; CDR3nt: TGCGCCAGCAGCCAAACTAGTAATAGCGGAGGGAGCTCCTACGAGCAGTACTTC
j_gene: TRBJ2-7; abundance: once; len: 14; v_gene: TRBV14; d_gene: -; CDR3aa: CASSQGLYEREQYF; CDR3nt: TGTGCCAGCAGCCAAGGGCTATATGAGCGGGAGCAGTACTTC
j_gene: TRBJ1-2; abundance: -; len: 11; v_gene: TRBV5-1; d_gene: -; CDR3aa: CASSSPGGYTF; CDR3nt: TGCGCCAGCAGCAGCCCAGGGGGCTACACCTTC
j_gene: TRBJ1-5; abundance: -; len: 14; v_gene: TRBV2; d_gene: -; CDR3aa: CASSESYSNQPQHF; CDR3nt: TGTGCCAGCAGTGAAAGCTATAGCAATCAGCCCCAGCATTTT
j_gene: TRBJ2-3; abundance: few; len: 13; v_gene: TRBV18; d_gene: -; CDR3aa: CASSPTEQGTQYF; CDR3nt: TGTGCCAGCTCACCGACAGAGCAGGGTACGCAGTATTTT
j_gene: TRBJ2-1; abundance: once; len: 8; v_gene: TRBV20-1; d_gene: -; CDR3aa: CSAGPIFF; CDR3nt: TGCAGTGCTGGCCCGATCTTCTTC
j_gene: TRBJ2-7; abundance: -; len: 14; v_gene: TRBV19; d_gene: -; CDR3aa: CASSITRLGYEQYF; CDR3nt: TGTGCCAGTAGTATAACCAGGCTGGGCTACGAGCAGTACTTC
j_gene: TRBJ2-7; abundance: -; len: 15; v_gene: TRBV27; d_gene: -; CDR3aa: CASSLYPQAPYEQYF; CDR3nt: TGTGCCAGCAGTTTATACCCACAGGCACCCTACGAGCAGTACTTC
j_gene: TRBJ2-5; abundance: -; len: 12; v_gene: TRBV28; d_gene: -; CDR3aa: CASGGTQETQYF; CDR3nt: TGTGCCAGCGGCGGGACCCAAGAGACCCAGTACTTC
j_gene: TRBJ2-2; abundance: -; len: 13; v_gene: TRBV5-1; d_gene: TRBD1; CDR3aa: CASSGQEGGELFF; CDR3nt: TGCGCCAGCAGCGGACAGGAAGGCGGGGAGCTGTTTTTT
j_gene: TRBJ2-1; abundance: -; len: 14; v_gene: TRBV27; d_gene: -; CDR3aa: CATPRVVSYNEQFF; CDR3nt: TGTGCCACCCCGAGGGTAGTCTCCTACAATGAGCAGTTCTTC
j_gene: TRBJ2-7; abundance: -; len: 16; v_gene: TRBV5-6; d_gene: TRBD2; CDR3aa: CASSHNYSGREPEQYF; CDR3nt: TGTGCCAGCAGCCACAATTATAGCGGGAGGGAGCCCGAGCAGTACTTC
j_gene: TRBJ2-6; abundance: -; len: 14; v_gene: TRBV19; d_gene: TRBD1; CDR3aa: CATGQLSGANVLTF; CDR3nt: TGTGCCACGGGACAGCTCTCTGGGGCCAACGTCCTGACTTTC
j_gene: TRBJ1-1; abundance: -; len: 16; v_gene: TRBV9; d_gene: TRBD1; CDR3aa: CASSPKKQTGGTEAFF; CDR3nt: TGTGCCAGCAGCCCGAAAAAACAGACAGGGGGAACTGAAGCTTTCTTT
j_gene: TRBJ2-2; abundance: -; len: 13; v_gene: TRBV11-2; d_gene: -; CDR3aa: CASSLNPSGELFF; CDR3nt: TGTGCCAGCAGCTTAAATCCGTCCGGGGAGCTGTTTTTT
j_gene: TRBJ2-7; abundance: -; len: 16; v_gene: TRBV4-1; d_gene: TRBD2; CDR3aa: CASSQEELAGRYEQYF; CDR3nt: TGCGCCAGCAGCCAAGAGGAACTAGCGGGACGATACGAGCAGTACTTC
j_gene: TRBJ2-5; abundance: -; len: 16; v_gene: TRBV7-9; d_gene: TRBD1; CDR3aa: CASSLWTGLGQETQYF; CDR3nt: TGTGCCAGCAGCTTATGGACAGGACTGGGGCAAGAGACCCAGTACTTC
j_gene: TRBJ2-7; abundance: -; len: 17; v_gene: TRBV28; d_gene: TRBD2; CDR3aa: CASSLPREGGFSYEQYF; CDR3nt: TGTGCCAGCAGTCTCCCCCGGGAGGGGGGATTCTCCTACGAGCAGTACTTC
j_gene: TRBJ1-3; abundance: -; len: 15; v_gene: TRBV12-5; d_gene: TRBD1; CDR3aa: CASGLGTGAGNTIYF; CDR3nt: TGTGCTAGTGGTTTGGGGACAGGCGCTGGAAACACCATATATTTT
j_gene: TRBJ2-1; abundance: -; len: 15; v_gene: TRBV29-1; d_gene: TRBD1; CDR3aa: CSVELQGGTYNEQFF; CDR3nt: TGCAGCGTTGAATTACAGGGGGGTACCTACAATGAGCAGTTCTTC